The 15 T cell receptor beta chains in this list originate from one sample, sequenced in a study of CD8 T cells in Susac syndrome. With random hexamers, reverse transcription was performed on about 0.45 to 1 ug of RNA. Via MiXCR, TCRdb re-called the immunoSEQ multiplex PCR reads, giving one row per CDR3 protein. The sample holds about 150,000 distinct CDR3 sequences; 95% are singletons and the top ten take roughly 0.16%. The sequenced sample consisted of CD8+ T cells from PBMCs. These receptors were taken from a human donor with multiple sclerosis.

The chain employs TRBV20-1 and TRBJ2-1; D unclear. The CDR3 is 14 amino acids. The germline V and J ends were trimmed by 0 bases and 4 bases, with 10 bases remaining between them. Per germline, CDR1 DFQATT and CDR2 SNEGSKA (reference sequence). The CDR3, as DNA: TGCAGTGCTAGAGATCTTTCAGAATACAATGAGCAGTTCTTC. It translates to CSARDLSEYNEQFF.

The chain combines TRBV5-1 with TRBJ1-1; D is ambiguous. The CDR3 has 14 amino acids. Deletions cut 3 bases from V and 1 base from J, with 10 bases between. CDR1 and CDR2 (germline): SGHRS, YFSETQ. The CDR3 DNA sequence: TGCGCCAGCAGCTCGGTGTCGGGGAACACTGAAGCTTTCTTT. This sequence encodes CASSSVSGNTEAFF.

This chain joins TRBV12-3 or TRBV12-4 and TRBJ2-3; 15 nucleotides match TRBD2. V shed 7 bases, J shed 1 base, and the junction held 9 bases outside the gene matches. The CDR3 consists of 18 residues. The CDR3 loop is CASIGLAGGPRGTDTQYF. The DNA for the CDR3 is TGTGCCAGCATCGGACTAGCGGGGGGGCCTAGGGGCACAGATACGCAGTATTTT.

The chain uses TRBV27 and TRBJ1-2; 7 bases align to TRBD1. CDR1 and CDR2 from the germline V gene are MNHEY and SMNVEV (reference sequence). After removal of 2 bases from V and 5 bases from J, the junction contained 5 bases not matched to a gene. CDR3 length: 14 residues. This chain's CDR3 is CASSLVGGQYGYTF. The CDR3 coding sequence is TGTGCCAGCAGTTTAGTTGGGGGACAGTATGGCTACACCTTC.

The chain has TRBV14 and TRBJ1-1; D remains ambiguous. The CDR3 runs to 12 residues. The ends were cut back, 3 bases at V and 1 base at J, with 3 bases in the middle. Germline assignment: CDR1 SGHDN and CDR2 FVKESK. CDR3 loop: CASSHPNTEAFF. CDR3 in DNA: TGTGCCAGCAGCCACCCGAACACTGAAGCTTTCTTT.

This sequence joins TRBV7-2 and TRBJ2-1, with D possibly being TRBD2 (6 bases). Germline CDR1 and CDR2: SGHTA and FQGNSA. The CDR3 spans 13 residues. Between the trimmed V and J ends, which lost 3 bases and 10 bases, there was a span of 13 bases. The CDR3 reads CASSLAGPWEQFF. The CDR3 DNA reads TGTGCCAGCAGCTTGGCGGGGCCTTGGGAGCAGTTCTTC.

The chain has TRBV14 and TRBJ2-2; perhaps TRBD2 as D (6 bases). Germline V lookup: CDR1 SGHDN, CDR2 FVKESK. The CDR3 contains 14 residues. V gave up 8 bases and J gave up 1 base, with 11 bases separating them. The CDR3, as DNA: TGTGCCAGCTGGGCGGGGAAGAACACCGGGGAGCTGTTTTTT. As protein: CASWAGKNTGELFF.

This clonotype came up once. This chain connects TRBV9 to TRBJ2-3, with D maybe TRBD2 (5 bases). The V and J ends lost 2 bases and 2 bases respectively, with 9 bases between them. The CDR3 has 14 amino acids. The germline CDR1 and CDR2 sequences are SGDLS and YYNGEE. CDR3 loop: CASSVTGITDTQYF. The DNA for the CDR3 is TGTGCCAGCAGCGTTACCGGGATCACAGATACGCAGTATTTT.

V usage is TRBV24-1 and J usage is TRBJ1-2; D is unresolved. This CDR3 comprises 11 residues. Trimming left V 5 bases short and J 6 bases short, with 6 bases between. The germline gives CDR1 KGHDR, CDR2 SFDVKD. This CDR3 is CATSGFDGYTF. In DNA form, the CDR3 reads TGTGCCACCAGTGGTTTTGATGGCTACACCTTC.

The chain couples TRBV7-9 to TRBJ2-1, with TRBD1 matching over 11 bases. This CDR3 is 16 amino acids long. Germline trimming cut 2 bases from V and 5 bases from J; bases unmatched to any gene: 5. Germline lookup yields CDR1 SEHNR and CDR2 FQNEAQ (reference sequence). Here the CDR3 reads CASSLSGTGGHNEQFF. For the CDR3, the DNA is TGTGCCAGCAGCTTATCGGGGACAGGGGGACACAATGAGCAGTTCTTC. Full variable domain (remainder filled in from reference TRBV7-9 and TRBJ2-1): DTGVSQNPRHKITKRGQNVTFRCDPISEHNRLYWYRQTLGQGPEFLTYFQNEAQLEKSRLLSDRFSAERPKGSFSTLEIQRTEQGDSAMYLCASSLSGTGGHNEQFFGPGTRLTVL.

The chain employs TRBV20-1 and TRBJ1-2; D remains unclear. With 8 bases removed from V and 2 bases from J, the gap between germline ends came to 15 bases. The CDR3 contains 13 residues. Germline CDR1 is DFQATT and CDR2 is SNEGSKA (reference sequence). The CDR3: CSHKRGGNYGYTF. The DNA of the CDR3 is TGCAGTCACAAACGGGGAGGGAACTATGGCTACACCTTC.

This chain links TRBV20-1 with TRBJ2-1, with 9 bases matching TRBD2. V lost 7 bases and J lost 5; bases outside the gene matches: 9. The CDR3 totals 14 residues. The germline CDR1 and CDR2 sequences are DFQATT and SNEGSKA (reference sequence). This CDR3 reads CSVAGGGAHNEQFF. The CDR3 DNA is TGCAGTGTCGCAGGCGGGGGGGCCCACAATGAGCAGTTCTTC.

V gene TRBV10-3 combines with J gene TRBJ2-5, with 9 bases identical to TRBD2. This CDR3 has 14 amino acids. With V trimmed by 8 bases and J by 2 bases, 6 bases remained unmatched. Germline V CDR1 and CDR2: ENHRY, SYGVKD. CDR3 loop: CAIGPAGGQETQYF. CDR3 DNA: TGTGCCATCGGGCCAGCGGGGGGACAAGAGACCCAGTACTTC.

This clonotype was observed a single time. This chain joins TRBV19 and TRBJ1-6; D is uncertain. Germline V gives CDR1 LNHDA, CDR2 SQIVND (reference sequence). V lost 1 base and J 10 bases, leaving 14 bases between the germline ends. The CDR3 is made up of 15 amino acids. In DNA form, the CDR3 reads TGTGCCAGTAGTATAGCGAGCCGCGGAGAATCACCCCTCCACTTT. Amino acids: CASSIASRGESPLHF.

This clonotype occurred once. This chain links TRBV5-1 with TRBJ1-2, with 8 bases that match TRBD1. The ends lost 3 bases at V and 2 bases at J; junction bases unmatched: 9. This CDR3 is built from 16 residues. Germline values: CDR1 SGHRS, CDR2 YFSETQ. The CDR3 loop is CASSWTGYGDNYGYTF. CDR3 DNA: TGCGCCAGCAGCTGGACAGGGTACGGGGACAACTATGGCTACACCTTC.